The 15 T cell receptor beta chains listed next were all sequenced from one sample in a study of lymphopenia after photon versus proton radiotherapy. Repertoires were generated with immunoSEQ multiplex PCR, while TCRdb's copy carries only in-frame clones and drops some. The sample carries tens of thousands of clones, about four fifths recorded once. The input for sequencing was peripheral blood, taken from a patient treated with proton-based radiotherapy. These receptor sequences come from a woman in her 70s with pancreatic cancer.

The chain joins TRBV7-2 to TRBJ1-5; D not certain. V dropped 1 base and J dropped 6 bases, with 13 bases sitting between them. Germline lookup yields CDR1 SGHTA and CDR2 FQGNSA. The CDR3 has 15 residues. The chain's CDR3 is CASSLGGFSGQPQHF. CDR3 coding DNA: TGTGCCAGCAGCTTAGGAGGGTTTTCTGGTCAGCCCCAGCATTTT. The full variable domain, in which reference TRBV7-2 and TRBJ1-5 provide the parts outside the CDR3, is GAGVSQSPSNKVTEKGKDVELRCDPISGHTALYWYRQSLGQGLEFLIYFQGNSAPDKSGLPSDRFSAERTGGSVSTLTIQRTQQEDSAVYLCASSLGGFSGQPQHFGDGTRLSIL.

This chain uses TRBV9 with TRBJ2-7; possible D gene TRBD1, 6 bases. Germline V CDR1 and CDR2: SGDLS, YYNGEE. V was pared by 4 bases and J by 6 bases, with 17 bases between. This CDR3 is 14 amino acids long. For the CDR3, the DNA is TGTGCCAGCAGCCAGAAACCACAGGGAGCCGAGCAGTACTTC. Translation: CASSQKPQGAEQYF.

The chain uses TRBV4-2 and TRBJ2-5; TRBD2 matches at 7 bases. The ends lost 0 bases at V and 2 bases at J; junction bases unmatched: 6. Germline CDR1 reads LGHNA; CDR2 reads YNFKEQ. The length of the CDR3 is 16 residues. Here the CDR3 DNA reads TGTGCCAGCAGCCAAGATATAACTAGCGCACAAGAGACCCAGTACTTC. It specifies CASSQDITSAQETQYF.

V usage is TRBV27 and J usage is TRBJ2-7; D possibly corresponds to TRBD1 (5 bases). This CDR3 is 11 amino acids long. Germline V gene sequence: CDR1 MNHEY, CDR2 SMNVEV (reference sequence). V was shortened by 5 bases and J by 7 bases, with 9 bases between the two germline ends. CDR3 residues: CASSTQGEQYF. CDR3 nucleotide sequence: TGTGCCAGCAGTACCCAGGGAGAGCAGTACTTC.

The chain links TRBV7-3 to TRBJ2-3, with D possibly being TRBD2 (5 bases). The CDR3 is 15 amino acids. Trimming removed 2 bases from V and 0 bases from J, with 9 bases in between. CDR1 and CDR2 from the germline V gene are SGHTA and FQGTGA. This CDR3 reads CASSLLGGSTDTQYF. In DNA, the CDR3 is TGTGCCAGCAGCTTATTGGGCGGGAGCACAGATACGCAGTATTTT.

This chain joins TRBV15 and TRBJ1-2; 8 bases are shared with TRBD1. From germline, CDR1 is LNHNV and CDR2 YYDKDF (reference sequence). This CDR3 spans 15 amino acids. After removal of 0 bases from V and 8 bases from J, the junction contained 8 bases not matched to a gene. In DNA form, the CDR3 reads TGTGCCACCAGCAGAGATAGGACAGGGTCTTACGGCTACACCTTC. Translated: CATSRDRTGSYGYTF.

This clone has just a few counts. The chain uses TRBV10-3 and TRBJ2-3; D is possibly TRBD1 or TRBD2 (5 bases each). This CDR3 is built from 14 residues. V was cut by 7 bases and J by 2 bases, with 13 bases left in between. Germline assignment: CDR1 ENHRY and CDR2 SYGVKD. CDR3 nucleotides: TGTGCCATCACCTCCGGGGCCCACACAGATACGCAGTATTTT. Amino acid sequence: CAITSGAHTDTQYF.

Here the CDR3 reads CASKSSGEANEKLFF. The DNA for the CDR3 is TGTGCCAGTAAGTCATCAGGAGAAGCTAATGAAAAACTGTTTTTT. The chain links TRBV19 to TRBJ1-4; no firm D call. The CDR3 extends over 15 amino acids. Per the germline V gene, CDR1 is LNHDA and CDR2 is SQIVND (reference sequence). The V end was cut by 7 bases, the J end by 3 bases, with 15 bases between.

The chain carries TRBV11-3 and TRBJ1-2; D not certain. CDR1 and CDR2 from the germline V gene are SGHNT and YENEEA. The V end was cut by 5 bases, the J end by 0 bases, with 13 bases between. The CDR3 totals 15 residues. The CDR3 reads CASSPRVPANYGYTF. The DNA of the CDR3 is TGTGCCAGCAGCCCACGGGTGCCGGCTAACTATGGCTACACCTTC.

The rearrangement links TRBV9 to TRBJ1-3; 7 bases are a match to TRBD1. From germline, CDR1 is SGDLS and CDR2 YYNGEE. The V and J ends lost 4 bases and 6 bases, in that order; junction bases with no gene match: 7. This CDR3 has 14 residues. CDR3 DNA: TGTGCCAGCAGCCAGACAGGGACGGAAAACACCATATATTTT. As protein: CASSQTGTENTIYF.

The V gene is TRBV30, the J gene TRBJ1-4; a possible D gene is TRBD1 (5 bases). Between the trimmed V and J ends, which lost 2 bases and 7 bases, there was a span of 8 bases. The CDR3 loop spans 12 amino acids. Germline V gives CDR1 GTSNPN, CDR2 SVGIG (reference sequence). CDR3 in amino acids: CAWSTGFEKLFF. In nucleotides, the CDR3 is TGTGCCTGGAGTACAGGTTTTGAAAAACTGTTTTTT.

CDR3 in DNA: TGCGCCAGCAGCCAAGATGCCGGGAGCTCCTACGAGCAGTACTTC. Amino acid sequence: CASSQDAGSSYEQYF. This chain uses TRBV4-3 with TRBJ2-7; possible D gene TRBD2, 6 bases. The germline V and J ends were trimmed by 0 bases and 0 bases, with 9 bases remaining between them. CDR3 length equals 15 residues. Looked up from germline, CDR1 is LGHNA and CDR2 is YSLEER.

This chain joins TRBV6-1 and TRBJ2-7, with TRBD2 identical over 7 bases. Germline CDR1 and CDR2: MNHNS and SASEGT. The CDR3 consists of 15 residues. V lost 2 bases to trimming and J lost 2 bases; unmatched junction nucleotides: 6. CDR3 in DNA: TGTGCCAGCAGTGAAACGGTCGGGAGGACCTACGAGCAGTACTTC. Amino acids: CASSETVGRTYEQYF.

In this sample, this clone turned up once. V usage is TRBV7-9 and J usage is TRBJ1-4; 7 bases agree with TRBD1. The CDR3 runs to 15 residues. The ends lost 3 bases at V and 6 bases at J; junction bases unmatched: 7. Germline V gene lookup returns CDR1 SEHNR and CDR2 FQNEAQ (reference sequence). The CDR3 DNA reads as TGTGCCAGCAGCTTCTCGGGACAGTCGGATGAAAAACTGTTTTTT. Protein: CASSFSGQSDEKLFF.

V gene TRBV5-4 combines with J gene TRBJ2-7; 12 bases match TRBD2. The CDR3 loop spans 15 amino acids. CDR1 is SGHNT, CDR2 YYREEE, per germline (reference sequence). V lost 0 bases and J lost 5; bases outside the gene matches: 3. Here the CDR3 DNA reads TGTGCCAGCAGCTTGGAACTAGCGGGAGGTCACGAGCAGTACTTC. It encodes CASSLELAGGHEQYF.